This T cell receptor (beta chain) appears in the sequencing data of a study of cytomegalovirus exposure and HLA in healthy donors (TCRdb year 2017). A note on the overall study: An earlier analysis of roughly 630 of the donors reported approximately 290 Gb of sequence data and roughly 100 million unique TCR beta sequences from 150 million to 200 million T cells. Five DR-DQ haplotypes were handled as single units for association and clustering, since linkage in the cohort was strong. The later analysis used no new phenotypic data to find candidate immune exposures, relying instead on TCR beta sequences and their occurrence across donors. Every discovery cohort repertoire had been produced on one sequencing platform. Using immunosequencing, the study profiled T cell repertoires from 550 to 750 subjects and related those repertoires to cytomegalovirus serostatus. HLA typing covered class I and class II loci at four-digit resolution. A later analysis re-examined previously published TCR beta repertoires from about 670 donors and added high-resolution HLA genotyping to investigate patterns of TCR occurrence. The study was designed to test whether signatures of past pathogen exposure could be identified by cataloging public T cell receptors. Among the roughly 410 genotyped donors, 75% to 90% belonged to the genetic ancestry cluster associated with self-reported Caucasian donors. To predict cytomegalovirus infection status, the study brought together high-throughput TCR immunosequencing, statistical association of individual TCRs with disease status, and machine learning. To decide whether each TCR beta V gene segment behaved as functional or pseudogenic, an earlier analysis of 587 of the donors relied on high-throughput TCR beta sequencing. In a later genetic analysis, genome-wide SNP genotypes for about three fifths of the 666 donors were used, and that subset was treated as a discovery cohort. Alongside the repertoire data, information on donor age, sex, ethnicity and CMV serostatus was compiled. Typing coverage differed by locus: A, B, C, DRB1 and DQB1 were typed in roughly 620-630 donors, DQA1 in about 510, DPA1 in around 610, and DPB1 in roughly 470. Approximately 300 gigabases of sequencing data and about 92 million unique TCR sequences made up an early release that covered approximately 700 HLA-typed donors. Across some 400 genotyped donors of the cohort, an average of about 220,000 unique TCR beta nucleotide sequences per donor were sequenced, and roughly a sixth of those sequences were non-productive. Along with the 666-subject first cohort, a separate validation cohort of 120 different subjects was used. Here is what the overall study found, with its caveats: While some public TCRs were present in many individuals, most TCR sequences turned up only very rarely across donors. According to a later analysis, parvovirus B19, influenza, CMV and Epstein-Barr virus appeared linked to several top co-occurrence clusters. A cluster of highly shared sequence variants was judged likely to be a technical artifact of the sequencing pipeline. In a later analysis, most CMV-associated TCR beta chains were found to appear HLA-restricted, with HLA associations seemingly driven largely by CMV exposure. In a later genetic analysis, a missense DCLRE1C variant was associated with V-gene and J-gene trimming of TCR beta chains, and the association was replicated in an independent cohort. Correlated functional status among segregating V segments might reflect linkage disequilibrium, but an unknown experimental factor could not be ruled out. In vitro tests confirmed that a few of the cytomegalovirus-associated TCR beta chains recognize cytomegalovirus antigens. The study listed 150 to 200 TCR beta chains as associated with cytomegalovirus. In both the original and validation cohorts, the classifier was reported to diagnose cytomegalovirus status with high specificity and sensitivity. Compared with the roughly 670-donor mean, donors in an Asian-associated ancestry cluster had fewer N-insertions in productive TCRs, according to a later genetic analysis. The authors suggested that the approach could potentially be extended to other disease states and immunological phenotypes. Broadly in line with IMGT annotations, most TCR beta V segments showed up in productive rearrangements about 87% or about 30% of the time in an earlier analysis of some 590 of the donors. A further reported finding was that TCR beta sequences accurately predicted the HLA-A and HLA-B alleles for most subjects in the first cohort. Because the 87-base-pair reads could not distinguish some IMGT-functional V segments, including TRBV6-2 and TRBV6-3, those segments were excluded. Because HLA typing was unavailable for some donors at each locus, only the typed subset was used in association tests. This cohort had only TCR beta chains sequenced, and the lack of alpha or paired-chain data limited which features could be detected. Strong co-occurrence of HLA alleles, especially DR and DQ, made assigning TCR associations to individual alleles difficult. Because counts were too low, approximately 18 rarely observed V segments, including chromosome 9 orphons, were excluded from the earlier analysis of 587 of the donors. Immune exposure information for the cohort was limited to CMV serostatus. Compared with equally common non-associated chains, HLA-associated TCR beta chains in a later analysis were more clonally expanded and had lower generation probabilities. At a false discovery rate of 0.05, a later analysis linked under 20,000 TCR beta sequences to specific HLA alleles. According to a later analysis, TCR association rates differed among HLA loci, with DRB1 alleles showing the most associated TCRs and HLA-C alleles showing the fewest. Roughly uniform sequencing depth across donors was assumed in presence/absence analyses, although this assumption may not hold.

Remarks on this clone: Its antigen remains unidentified. No base qualities exist here, and no much larger clone lies one base off it.

The cohort was made up of hundreds of healthy bone marrow donors. All cohort members were sampled while nominally healthy, although unrecorded immune exposures were likely present. The donor was CMV seronegative and belonged to the group of 350 to 400 seronegative cohort members. A peripheral blood sample was collected from each donor, and TCR beta sequencing was performed on peripheral blood mononuclear cells. Genomic DNA was extracted from the blood cell samples with the Qiagen DNeasy Blood Extraction Kit. To prepare the library, the immunoSEQ multiplex PCR assay was applied. A mixture of 60 forward primers for TCR Vbeta segments and 13 reverse primers for TCR Jbeta segments was used in the multiplex PCR. The CDR3 region of rearranged TCR beta genes was amplified from genomic DNA by a multiplex PCR assay. Amplified TCR beta libraries were sequenced as 87-base-pair reads on the Illumina HiSeq System. As for how the authors treated the data: A later analysis tallied 75 million to 95 million unique TCR beta chains across the roughly 610 repertoires, and approximately 9.9 million of those chains were shared by two or more donors. Raw reads were error-corrected and collapsed into unique sequences by a nearest-neighbor algorithm in which closely related sequences were merged to remove PCR and sequencing errors. V, D and J gene segments were assigned by aligning CDR3 sequences to IMGT reference sequences. Each retained sequence needed at least a six-nucleotide match to both a V gene segment and a J gene segment. Rearrangements were classified as productive when the CDR3 lacked stop codons and remained in frame with V and J, and all other rearrangements were classified as non-productive. Following IMGT convention, CDR3 was defined as the stretch from the second conserved V-encoded cysteine to the conserved J-encoded phenylalanine. The earlier analysis of about 590 of the donors excluded sequences that lacked an unambiguous match to a single V gene segment. In an earlier analysis of approximately 550 of the donors, V segments were called functional above 56.7% productive rearrangements and were called segregating when the between-donor standard deviation exceeded 5%. A statistical classification framework was developed to diagnose cytomegalovirus status using the catalog of TCR beta chain sequences. In a later analysis, TCR nucleotide sequences were compared against IMGT/GENE-DB human TR gene sequences so that V and J genes could be assigned. A later analysis assigned CDR3 sequences and most-parsimonious VDJ recombination scenarios with the TCRdist pipeline. In a later analysis, each TCR beta chain was defined by its CDR3 amino acid sequence together with its V-gene family, and reads lacking a unique V-gene family were excluded. In a later analysis, fewer than 650 highly shared, low-generation-probability nucleotide sequences were removed to address suspected cross-contamination and a sequencing artifact. For each public chain, a later analysis derived a clonal expansion index from normalized ranks of inferred template counts within each repertoire. Generation probabilities in a later analysis came from a VDJ recombination model fitted to out-of-frame rearrangements, and those results were checked against IGoR. Hypergeometric tests were used in a later analysis to score TCR-TCR, TCR-HLA and TCR-CMV co-occurrence, with a repertoire-size bias correction applied to the TCR pairs. False discovery rates were estimated in a later analysis by permuting HLA or CMV assignments 20 times. A later analysis grouped co-occurring TCRs with DBSCAN, adding TCRdist sequence similarity when clustering within HLA-allele-positive subsets. For co-occurrence clustering, repertoires with fewer than 30,000 or more than 120,000 public chains were excluded, along with roughly 5 repertoires with anomalous nucleotide sharing. Here the immuneACCESS table is served through TCRdb, limited to in-frame sequences with V and J called. Missing clones are a known gap in these copies; in checked studies unresolved V genes cover under half, and the rest lacks a known reason. That table is the source of V, J and clone size, and D and trimming were worked out from the DNA. This sample holds around 140,000 clones; 70% to 85% were observed only once. The ten largest clones capture over 1.5% of the sample.

From its cysteine to its phenylalanine, the CDR3 spans 13 amino acids. Only the CDR3 DNA stays, 39 bases, in frame from base 1. CDR1 and CDR2 (MRHNA, SNTAGT) derive from the germline V gene. V lost 6 bases and J lost 7 bases; the stretch between them is 12 bases long. Sequenced: PBMCs. Recombination connected TRBV6-4 to TRBJ2-2; a weak D assignment points to TRBD1 (6 bases agree). This TCR was sampled from a man aged 40-49 years in good health and CMV-seronegative. CDR3 loop: CASRRRTDGELFF. The nucleotide sequence reads TGTGCCAGCAGAAGGCGGACAGACGGGGAGCTGTTTTTT.